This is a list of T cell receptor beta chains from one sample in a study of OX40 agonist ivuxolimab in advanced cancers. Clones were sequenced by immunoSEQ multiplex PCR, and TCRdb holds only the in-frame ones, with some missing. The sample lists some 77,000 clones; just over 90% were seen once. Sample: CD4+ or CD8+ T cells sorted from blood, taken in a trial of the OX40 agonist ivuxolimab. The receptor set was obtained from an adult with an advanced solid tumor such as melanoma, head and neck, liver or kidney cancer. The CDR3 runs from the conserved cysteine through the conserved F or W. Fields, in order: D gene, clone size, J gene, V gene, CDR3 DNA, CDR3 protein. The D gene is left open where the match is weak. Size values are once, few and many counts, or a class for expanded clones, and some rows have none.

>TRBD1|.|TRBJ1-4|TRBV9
TGTGCCAGCAGCCCGCGGACAGGGACTAATGAAAAACTGTTTTTT
CASSPRTGTNEKLFF
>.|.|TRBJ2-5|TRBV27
TGTGCCAGCAGGTCGGGCGCGGGGGAGACCCAGTACTTC
CASRSGAGETQYF
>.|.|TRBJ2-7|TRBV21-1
TGTGCCAGCAGCAGAGGTCTTCACGAACCCTACGAGCAGTACTTC
CASSRGLHEPYEQYF
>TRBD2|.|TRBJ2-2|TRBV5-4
TGTGCCAGCAGGGGTGGACTAGCGGCGAACACCGGGGAGCTGTTTTTT
CASRGGLAANTGELFF
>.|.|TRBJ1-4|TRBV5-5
TGTGCCAGCAGCCGGAACTTCGACGTCTTTAATGAAAAACTGTTTTTT
CASSRNFDVFNEKLFF
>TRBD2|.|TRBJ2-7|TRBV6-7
TGTGCCAGCAGCCCCGGGACTAGCGGGAGTTCTTGCTTC
CASSPGTSGSSCF
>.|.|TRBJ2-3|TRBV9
TGTGCCAGCAGCGCTTCCCCCGGCCGGGCTAGCGATACAGATACGCAGTATTTT
CASSASPGRASDTDTQYF
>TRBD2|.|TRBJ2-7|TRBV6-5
TGTGCCAGCAGTTCCCAGACTAGCGGGGGCTACGAGCAGTACTTC
CASSSQTSGGYEQYF
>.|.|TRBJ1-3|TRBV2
TGTGCCAGCAGTGAAGCAGACAGGTCCACCATATATTTT
CASSEADRSTIYF
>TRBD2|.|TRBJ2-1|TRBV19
TGTGCCAGTAGTACTAGCGGGAGAGTTGTAGTGCAGTTCTTC
CASSTSGRVVVQFF
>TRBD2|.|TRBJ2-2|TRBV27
TGTGCCAGCAAGTTTCTAGCGGCGAACACCGGGGAGCTGTTTTTT
CASKFLAANTGELFF
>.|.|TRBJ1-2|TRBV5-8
TGTGCCAGCAGCGTGTTCGACAGGCTTCCTGGCTACACCTTC
CASSVFDRLPGYTF
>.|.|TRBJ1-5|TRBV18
TGTGCCAGCTCACCAATGGGATACAATCAGCCCCAGCATTTT
CASSPMGYNQPQHF
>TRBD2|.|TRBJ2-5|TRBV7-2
TGTGCCACAGACTTTGGACTAGCGTCGGGAGAGACCCAGTACTTC
CATDFGLASGETQYF
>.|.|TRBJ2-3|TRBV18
TGTGCCAGCTCACCAAACCCGGCAGATACGCAGTATTTT
CASSPNPADTQYF
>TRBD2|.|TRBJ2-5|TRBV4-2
TGTGCCAGCAGCCAACACCTAGCGGGAGGCCACACACGACTACAAGAGACCCAGTACTTC
CASSQHLAGGHTRLQETQYF
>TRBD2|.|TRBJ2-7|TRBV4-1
TGCGCCAGCAGCCAAGGTAGTCTAGCGGGCCCCTACGAGCAGTACTTC
CASSQGSLAGPYEQYF
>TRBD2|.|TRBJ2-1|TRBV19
TGTGCCAGTAGTAGTTCTTATCAGACTAGCGGTTCCTACAATGAGCAGTTCTTC
CASSSSYQTSGSYNEQFF
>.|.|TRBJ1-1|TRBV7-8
TGTGCCAGCAGTCTCTTCGCAGACACTGAAGCTTTCTTT
CASSLFADTEAFF
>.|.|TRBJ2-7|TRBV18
TGTGCCAGCTCACCCCAGAGGGCTACTACCTACGAGCAGTACTTC
CASSPQRATTYEQYF
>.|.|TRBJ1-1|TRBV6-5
TGTGCCAGCAGCCGGGGGGCCGGGGACACTGAAGCTTTCTTT
CASSRGAGDTEAFF
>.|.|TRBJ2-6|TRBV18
TGTGCCAGCTCACCTAGGCAAGCAGGGTCTGGGGCCAACGTCCTGACTTTC
CASSPRQAGSGANVLTF
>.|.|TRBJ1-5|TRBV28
TGTGCCATCACGGGAGGCAATCAGCCCCAGCATTTT
CAITGGNQPQHF
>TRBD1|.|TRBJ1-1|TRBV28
TGTGCCAGCAGAAACGGACAGGGCTACACTGAAGCTTTCTTT
CASRNGQGYTEAFF
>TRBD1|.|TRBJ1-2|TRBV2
TGTGCCAGCAACAGGGGGCGGGAATATGGCTACACCTTC
CASNRGREYGYTF
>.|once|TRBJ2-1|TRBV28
TGTGCCAGCAGCCAGCCCCGGTTGAATGAGCAGTTCTTC
CASSQPRLNEQFF
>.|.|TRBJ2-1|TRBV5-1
TGCGCCAGCAGCTTGGGGAACAGTGTTAATGAGCAGTTCTTC
CASSLGNSVNEQFF
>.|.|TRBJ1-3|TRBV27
TGTGCCAGCAGTTTTTCCCCCCCGGGAAGGGCTGGAAACACCATATATTTT
CASSFSPPGRAGNTIYF
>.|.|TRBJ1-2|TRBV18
TGTGCCAGCTCACGAACGGACGCAGGGCTCTATGGCTACACCTTC
CASSRTDAGLYGYTF
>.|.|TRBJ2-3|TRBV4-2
TGTGCCAGCAGCCAAGATGGGGTAGCCGCGCAGTATTTT
CASSQDGVAAQYF
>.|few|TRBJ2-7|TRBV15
TGTGCCACCAGCAGAGATATAGGACGCGAGCAGTACTTC
CATSRDIGREQYF
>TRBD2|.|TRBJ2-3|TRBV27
TGTGCCAGCAGTTTACGTTCGGGACTAAAAACAGATACGCAGTATTTT
CASSLRSGLKTDTQYF
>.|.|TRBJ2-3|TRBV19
TGTGCCAGTAGAACGGGAGCGACAGATACGCAGTATTTT
CASRTGATDTQYF
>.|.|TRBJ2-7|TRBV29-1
TGCAGCGCCAAAAGTTCAAGTGAGCAGTACTTC
CSAKSSSEQYF